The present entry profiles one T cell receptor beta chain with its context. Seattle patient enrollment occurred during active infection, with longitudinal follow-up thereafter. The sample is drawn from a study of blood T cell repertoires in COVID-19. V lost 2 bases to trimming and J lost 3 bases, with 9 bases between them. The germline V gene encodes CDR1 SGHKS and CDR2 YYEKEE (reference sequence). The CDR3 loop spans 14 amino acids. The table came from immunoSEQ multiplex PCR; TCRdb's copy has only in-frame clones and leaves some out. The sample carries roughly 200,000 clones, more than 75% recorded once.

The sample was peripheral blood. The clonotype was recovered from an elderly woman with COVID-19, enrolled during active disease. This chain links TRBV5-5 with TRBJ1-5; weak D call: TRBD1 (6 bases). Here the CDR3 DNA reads TGTGCCAGCAGCTTCCAGGGGCCCAATCAGCCCCAGCATTTT. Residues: CASSFQGPNQPQHF.